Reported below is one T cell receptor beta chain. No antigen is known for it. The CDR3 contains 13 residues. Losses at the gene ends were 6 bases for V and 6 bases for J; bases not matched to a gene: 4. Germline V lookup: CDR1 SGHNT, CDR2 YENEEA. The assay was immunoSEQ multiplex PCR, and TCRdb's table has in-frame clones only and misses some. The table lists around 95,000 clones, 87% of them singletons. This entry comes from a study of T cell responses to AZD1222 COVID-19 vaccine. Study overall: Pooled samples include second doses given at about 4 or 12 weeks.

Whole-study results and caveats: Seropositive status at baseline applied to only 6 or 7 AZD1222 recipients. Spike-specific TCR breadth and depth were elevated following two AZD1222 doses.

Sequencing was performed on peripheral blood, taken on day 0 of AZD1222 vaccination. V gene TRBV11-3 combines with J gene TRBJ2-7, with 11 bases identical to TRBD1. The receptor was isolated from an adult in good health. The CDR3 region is CASSPDRGREQYF. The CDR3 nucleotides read TGTGCCAGCAGTCCGGACAGGGGGCGCGAGCAGTACTTC.